The sequence of this T cell receptor beta chain was determined in a study of T cells in tumors after PD-1 blockade. Study details: Excluded were patients with checkpoint blockade, immunosuppressants, or radiotherapy or other anti-cancer therapy within 4 weeks.

A remark on this clone: Its antigen is unidentified.

Input was roughly 550 ng to 6,500 ng of genomic DNA from tumor or blood. Germline V lookup: CDR1 MNHEY, CDR2 SVGAGI. V dropped 6 bases and J dropped 10 bases, with 12 bases sitting between them. CDR3 length: 11 amino acids. Findings and caveats of the study: About 41% of tumor TCR clonotypes were also found in blood.

Sequenced by immunoSEQ multiplex PCR; TCRdb stores in-frame clones only, minus some. The sample has tens of thousands of clones, 65% to 80% seen once. V and J are TRBV6-5 and TRBJ1-1; D gene ambiguous. This TCR derives from a human donor with advanced basal cell or squamous cell carcinoma (not recorded which). The sample was PBMCs, taken before anti-PD-1 therapy. The CDR3 sequence: CASRQTIRAFF. The CDR3 DNA is TGTGCCAGCAGGCAGACGATAAGAGCTTTCTTT.